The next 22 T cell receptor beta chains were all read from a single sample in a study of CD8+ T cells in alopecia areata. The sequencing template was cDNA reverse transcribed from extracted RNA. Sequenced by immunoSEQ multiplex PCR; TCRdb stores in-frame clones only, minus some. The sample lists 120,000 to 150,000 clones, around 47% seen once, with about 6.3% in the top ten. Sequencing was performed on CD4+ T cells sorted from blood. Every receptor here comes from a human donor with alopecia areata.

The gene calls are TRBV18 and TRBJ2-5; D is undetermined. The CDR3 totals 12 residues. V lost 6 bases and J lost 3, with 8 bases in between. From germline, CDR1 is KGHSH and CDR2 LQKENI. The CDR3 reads CASSPEEETQYF. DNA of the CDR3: TGTGCCAGCTCTCCCGAGGAAGAGACCCAGTACTTC. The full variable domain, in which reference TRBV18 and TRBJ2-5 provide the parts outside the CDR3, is NAGVMQNPRHLVRRRGQEARLRCSPMKGHSHVYWYRQLPEEGLKFMVYLQKENIIDESGMPKERFSAEFPKEGPSILRIQQVVRGDSAAYFCASSPEEETQYFGPGTRLLVL.

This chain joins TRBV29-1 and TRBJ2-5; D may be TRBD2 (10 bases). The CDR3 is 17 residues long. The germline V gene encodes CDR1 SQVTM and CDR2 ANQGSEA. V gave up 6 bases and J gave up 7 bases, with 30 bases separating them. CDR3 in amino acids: CSVRDRDKAGGIGTQYF. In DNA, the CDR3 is TGCAGCGTCCGGGACAGGGACAAAGCGGGGGGGATTGGGACCCAGTACTTC.

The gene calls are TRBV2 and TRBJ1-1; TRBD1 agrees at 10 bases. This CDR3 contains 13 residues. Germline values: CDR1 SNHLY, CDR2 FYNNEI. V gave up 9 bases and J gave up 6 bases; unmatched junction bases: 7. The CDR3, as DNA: TGTGCCAGGAGCCGGGACAGGGGATCTGAAGCTTTCTTT. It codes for CARSRDRGSEAFF.

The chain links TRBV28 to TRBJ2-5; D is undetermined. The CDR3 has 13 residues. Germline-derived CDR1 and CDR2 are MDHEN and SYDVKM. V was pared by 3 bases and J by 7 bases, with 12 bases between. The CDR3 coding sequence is TGTGCCAGCAGTTTGGCTGTCCCGGGGACCCAGTACTTC. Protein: CASSLAVPGTQYF.

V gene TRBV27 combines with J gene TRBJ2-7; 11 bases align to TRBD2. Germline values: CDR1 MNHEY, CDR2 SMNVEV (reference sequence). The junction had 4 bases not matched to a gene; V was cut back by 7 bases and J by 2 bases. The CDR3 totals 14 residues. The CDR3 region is CASNKLAGAYEQYF. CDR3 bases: TGTGCCAGCAACAAACTAGCGGGAGCCTACGAGCAGTACTTC.

The CDR3 coding sequence is TGCAGCGTTGTTCCCCGGACAGGGAGTCGGGGCAACACCTTC. It specifies CSVVPRTGSRGNTF. The V gene is TRBV29-1, the J gene TRBJ1-2; 8 bases match TRBD1. Germline V gene lookup returns CDR1 SQVTM and CDR2 ANQGSEA. CDR3 length: 14 amino acids. V lost 4 bases and J lost 12; bases outside the gene matches: 16.

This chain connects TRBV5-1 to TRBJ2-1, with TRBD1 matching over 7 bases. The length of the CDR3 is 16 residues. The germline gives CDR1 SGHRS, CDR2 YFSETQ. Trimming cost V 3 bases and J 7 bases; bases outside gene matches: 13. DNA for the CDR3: TGCGCCAGCAGCTGGTCGACAGGGACGAATTGGAATGAGCAGTTCTTC. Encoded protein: CASSWSTGTNWNEQFF.

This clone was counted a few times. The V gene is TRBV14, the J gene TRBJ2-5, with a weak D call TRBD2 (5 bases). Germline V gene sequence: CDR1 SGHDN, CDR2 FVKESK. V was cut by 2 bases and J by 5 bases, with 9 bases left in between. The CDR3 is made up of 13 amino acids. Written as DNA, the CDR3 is TGTGCCAGCAGCCAAAACGTAGCGGAGACCCAGTACTTC. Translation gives CASSQNVAETQYF.

CDR3 amino acids: CASSLATLTGRAFF. CDR3 sequence (DNA): TGCGCCAGCAGCTTGGCCACACTGACAGGGCGAGCTTTCTTT. The gene calls are TRBV5-1 and TRBJ1-1, with 7 bases matching TRBD1. Germline assignment: CDR1 SGHRS and CDR2 YFSETQ. This CDR3 spans 14 amino acids. V lost 0 bases to trimming and J lost 10 bases; unmatched junction nucleotides: 9.

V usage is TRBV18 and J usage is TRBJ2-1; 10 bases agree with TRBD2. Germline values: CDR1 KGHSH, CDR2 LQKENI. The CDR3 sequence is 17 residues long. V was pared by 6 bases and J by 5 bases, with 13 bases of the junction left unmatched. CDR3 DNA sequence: TGTGCCAGCTCGACCCTCCCGATAGCGGGAGGCCACAATGAGCAGTTCTTC. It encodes CASSTLPIAGGHNEQFF.

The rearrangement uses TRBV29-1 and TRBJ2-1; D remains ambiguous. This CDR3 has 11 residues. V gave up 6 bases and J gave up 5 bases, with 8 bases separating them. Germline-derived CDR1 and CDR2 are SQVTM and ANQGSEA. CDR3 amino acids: CSVGSDNEQFF. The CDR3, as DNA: TGCAGCGTAGGTAGTGACAATGAGCAGTTCTTC.

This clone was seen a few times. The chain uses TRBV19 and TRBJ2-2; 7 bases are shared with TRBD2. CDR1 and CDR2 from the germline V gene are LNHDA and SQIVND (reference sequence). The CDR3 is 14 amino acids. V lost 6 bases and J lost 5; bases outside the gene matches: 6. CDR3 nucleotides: TGTGCCAGTAGAAGGACGCGGGGGACCGGGGAGCTGTTTTTT. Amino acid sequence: CASRRTRGTGELFF.

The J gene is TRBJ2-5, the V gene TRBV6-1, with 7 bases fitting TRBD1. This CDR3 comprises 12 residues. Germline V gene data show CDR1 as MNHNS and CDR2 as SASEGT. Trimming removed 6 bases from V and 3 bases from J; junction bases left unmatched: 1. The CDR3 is CASRTGKETQYF. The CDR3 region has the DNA TGTGCCAGCAGGACAGGGAAAGAGACCCAGTACTTC.

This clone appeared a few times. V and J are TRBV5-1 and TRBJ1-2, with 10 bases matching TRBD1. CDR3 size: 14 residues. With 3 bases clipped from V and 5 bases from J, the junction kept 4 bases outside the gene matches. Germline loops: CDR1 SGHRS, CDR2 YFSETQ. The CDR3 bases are TGCGCCAGCAGCTCCCGGGACAGGGGATATGGCTACACCTTC. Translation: CASSSRDRGYGYTF.

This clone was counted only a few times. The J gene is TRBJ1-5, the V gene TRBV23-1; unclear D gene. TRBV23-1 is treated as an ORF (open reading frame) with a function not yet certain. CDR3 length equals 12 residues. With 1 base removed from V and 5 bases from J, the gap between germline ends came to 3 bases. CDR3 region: CASSQWDQPQHF. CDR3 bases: TGCGCCAGCAGTCAATGGGATCAGCCCCAGCATTTT.

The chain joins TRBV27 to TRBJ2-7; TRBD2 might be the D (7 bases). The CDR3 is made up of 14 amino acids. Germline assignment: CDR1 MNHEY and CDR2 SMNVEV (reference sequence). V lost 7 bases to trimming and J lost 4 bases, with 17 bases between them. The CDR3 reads CASKMTGGGYEQYF. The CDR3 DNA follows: TGTGCCAGCAAAATGACGGGGGGCGGTTACGAGCAGTACTTC.

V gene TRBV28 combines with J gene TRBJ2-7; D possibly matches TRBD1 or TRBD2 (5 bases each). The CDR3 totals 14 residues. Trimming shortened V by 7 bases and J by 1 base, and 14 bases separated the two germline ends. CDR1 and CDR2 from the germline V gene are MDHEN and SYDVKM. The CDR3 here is CASTRDGASYEQYF. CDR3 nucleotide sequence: TGTGCCAGCACCCGGGACGGCGCGTCCTACGAGCAGTACTTC.

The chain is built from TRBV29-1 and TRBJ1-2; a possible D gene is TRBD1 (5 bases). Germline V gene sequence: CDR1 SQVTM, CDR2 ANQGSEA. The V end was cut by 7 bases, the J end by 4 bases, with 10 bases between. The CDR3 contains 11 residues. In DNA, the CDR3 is TGCAGCGCTTCTGACAGCTATGGCTACACCTTC. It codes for CSASDSYGYTF. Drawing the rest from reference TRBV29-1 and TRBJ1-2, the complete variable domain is SAVISQKPSRDICQRGTSLTIQCQVDSQVTMMFWYRQQPGQSLTLIATANQGSEATYESGFVIDKFPISRPNLTFSTLTVSNMSPEDSSIYLCSASDSYGYTFGSGTRLTVV.

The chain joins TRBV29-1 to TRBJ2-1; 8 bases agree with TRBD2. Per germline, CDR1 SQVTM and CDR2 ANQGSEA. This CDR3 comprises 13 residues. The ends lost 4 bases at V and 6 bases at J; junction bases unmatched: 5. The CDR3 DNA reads TGCAGCGTTGCCCGGGGGGGTGGCAATGAGCAGTTCTTC. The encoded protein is CSVARGGGNEQFF.

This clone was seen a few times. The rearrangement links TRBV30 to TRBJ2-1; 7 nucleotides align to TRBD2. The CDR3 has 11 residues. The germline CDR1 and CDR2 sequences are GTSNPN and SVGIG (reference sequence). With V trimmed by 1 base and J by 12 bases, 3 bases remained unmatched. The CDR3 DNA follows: TGTGCCTGGAGTGGAACTAGCGCGCAGTTCTTC. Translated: CAWSGTSAQFF. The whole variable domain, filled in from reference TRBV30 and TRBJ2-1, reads SQTIHQWPATLVQPVGSPLSLECTVEGTSNPNLYWYRQAAGRGLQLLFYSVGIGQISSEVPQNLSASRPQDRQFILSSKKLLLSDSGFYLCAWSGTSAQFFGPGTRLTVL.

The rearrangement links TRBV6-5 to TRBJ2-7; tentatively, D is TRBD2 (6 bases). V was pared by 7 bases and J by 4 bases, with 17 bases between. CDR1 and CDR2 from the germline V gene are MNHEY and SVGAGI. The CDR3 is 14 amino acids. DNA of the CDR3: TGTGCCAGCATGCGGGCCCCTAGCGCGTACGAGCAGTACTTC. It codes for CASMRAPSAYEQYF.

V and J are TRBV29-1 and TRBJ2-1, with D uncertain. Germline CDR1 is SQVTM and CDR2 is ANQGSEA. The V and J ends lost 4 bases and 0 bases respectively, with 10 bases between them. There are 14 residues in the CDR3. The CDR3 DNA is TGCAGCGTTGCAGCCAGGTTCTCCTACAATGAGCAGTTCTTC. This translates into CSVAARFSYNEQFF.